These 21 T cell receptor beta chains came from one sample sequenced in a study of Ad26.COV2.S vaccination and SARS-CoV-2 variants. Profiled with immunoSEQ multiplex PCR; TCRdb holds only in-frame clones, not every one. Of fewer than 500,000 clones listed, about 93% are singletons. Treatment noted: about 20 received Ad26.COV2.S at low or high dose, single or two shots; roughly five received placebo; per-sample allocation not given. Material that was analyzed had been drawn on day 63 after the first vaccine or placebo injection. The sequences come from peripheral blood, collected in a trial of Ad26.COV2.S vaccine versus placebo. Source of these receptors: a person aged 18-65 years who received the Ad26.COV2.S COVID-19 vaccine or a placebo.

The gene calls are TRBV28 and TRBJ2-7, with D perhaps matching TRBD1 or TRBD2 (5 bases each). Germline V gene lookup returns CDR1 MDHEN and CDR2 SYDVKM. Trimming stripped 3 bases from V and 2 bases from J, with 14 bases between. The length of the CDR3 is 15 residues. CDR3 loop: CASSFSWTGPYEQYF. The CDR3 DNA follows: TGTGCCAGCAGTTTCTCCTGGACGGGACCCTACGAGCAGTACTTC.

This chain links TRBV19 with TRBJ2-7, with TRBD1 matching 8 bases. The CDR3 consists of 12 residues. Germline CDR1 is LNHDA and CDR2 is SQIVND (reference sequence). J lost 6 bases, V lost 5 bases, and 3 bases had no gene match. The CDR3 DNA reads TGTGCCAGTAGTCATACAGGGGGCGAGCAGTACTTC. It specifies CASSHTGGEQYF.

The rearrangement joins TRBV5-1 to TRBJ2-1; D might be TRBD2 (5 bases). The CDR3 is 15 amino acids. Per the germline V gene, CDR1 is SGHRS and CDR2 is YFSETQ. The V end was cut by 4 bases, the J end by 2 bases, with 13 bases between. CDR3 DNA: TGCGCCAGCAGCAAAAATACCGGGACCTACAATGAGCAGTTCTTC. Its protein is CASSKNTGTYNEQFF.

The chain couples TRBV7-2 to TRBJ2-7; 9 nucleotides align to TRBD1. V lost 1 base, J lost 6 bases, and 7 bases stayed unmatched. Looked up from germline, CDR1 is SGHTA and CDR2 is FQGNSA. The CDR3 loop spans 15 amino acids. The CDR3 DNA follows: TGTGCCAGCAGCTTAGTGGGGACAGGGATTGCCGAGCAGTACTTC. This translates into CASSLVGTGIAEQYF.

In its sample, this clone was seen once. V usage is TRBV6-1 and J usage is TRBJ2-5; D might be TRBD1 (5 bases). CDR1 MNHNS and CDR2 SASEGT come from the germline V gene. The CDR3 spans 16 residues. Trimming took 1 base from V and 2 from J, leaving 14 bases between them. The CDR3 DNA reads TGTGCCAGCAGTGAAGTAGATTGGACAATACAAGAGACCCAGTACTTC. It yields the protein CASSEVDWTIQETQYF.

V gene TRBV4-2 combines with J gene TRBJ1-2; possibly TRBD1 for D (5 bases). In germline, CDR1 is LGHNA, CDR2 YNFKEQ. Between the trimmed V and J ends, which lost 4 bases and 5 bases, there was a span of 17 bases. The CDR3 spans 15 residues. The CDR3: CASSLMGGGDYGYTF. DNA of the CDR3: TGTGCCAGCAGCCTTATGGGTGGAGGGGATTATGGCTACACCTTC.

The chain has TRBV6-5 and TRBJ2-1, with 7 bases that match TRBD1. Germline V gene lookup returns CDR1 MNHEY and CDR2 SVGAGI. The CDR3 spans 15 residues. V shed 6 bases and J 5 bases; nucleotides not matched to a gene: 10. The CDR3 protein is CASSRNRDSHNEQFF. As DNA, the CDR3 is TGTGCCAGCAGCCGAAACCGGGACAGTCACAATGAGCAGTTCTTC.

This clone appeared once. The chain recombines TRBV29-1 with TRBJ1-1, with a tentative D call TRBD1 (6 bases). Germline V gene data show CDR1 as SQVTM and CDR2 as ANQGSEA. There are 13 residues in the CDR3. V was cut by 8 bases and J by 1 base, with 14 bases left in between. The CDR3 DNA reads TGCAGCCTCCTTGACAGGAAGAACACTGAAGCTTTCTTT. It is translated as CSLLDRKNTEAFF.

The chain is built from TRBV6-6 and TRBJ2-3, with D possibly being TRBD1 or TRBD2 (5 bases each). This CDR3 is 13 amino acids long. V was cut by 2 bases and J by 4 bases, with 7 bases left in between. Germline-derived CDR1 and CDR2 are MNHNY and SVGAGI (reference sequence). This CDR3 reads CASSYRGADTQYF. In DNA, the CDR3 is TGTGCCAGCAGTTACAGGGGAGCAGATACGCAGTATTTT.

This chain connects TRBV15 to TRBJ2-5; D is undetermined. The germline V gene has CDR1 LNHNV and CDR2 YYDKDF (reference sequence). The CDR3 has 15 amino acids. Trimming removed 0 bases at V and 4 bases at J, with 12 bases between. CDR3 sequence (DNA): TGTGCCACCAGCAGAGATCGGGCGGTAGGAGAGACCCAGTACTTC. It codes for CATSRDRAVGETQYF.

This chain links TRBV5-6 with TRBJ1-1; no clear D gene. There are 13 residues in the CDR3. The V gene's germline CDR1 is SGHDT and CDR2 YYEEEE. Between the trimmed V and J ends, which lost 4 bases and 0 bases, there was a span of 7 bases. The CDR3 bases are TGTGCCAGCAGCCCGTGGGTGAACACTGAAGCTTTCTTT. This gives the protein CASSPWVNTEAFF.

V and J are TRBV19 and TRBJ2-1; TRBD2 matches 7 bases. J gave up 4 bases and V 8 bases, and 17 bases lay outside the gene matches. Germline V gene data show CDR1 as LNHDA and CDR2 as SQIVND (reference sequence). CDR3 length equals 17 residues. The CDR3 DNA follows: TGTGCCAGTGGAGGCAGCGGGACGAGATTAGGATACAATGAGCAGTTCTTC. Amino acids: CASGGSGTRLGYNEQFF.

This clone was counted only a few times. The genes are TRBV6-6 and TRBJ2-7, with D possibly being TRBD1 (6 bases). The V gene's germline CDR1 is MNHNY and CDR2 SVGAGI (reference sequence). This CDR3 is 13 amino acids long. V dropped 7 bases and J dropped 7 bases, with 17 bases sitting between them. The CDR3 nucleotides are TGTGCCAGCACACGTTCAGGGGCAGAGGAGCAGTACTTC. Amino acid sequence: CASTRSGAEEQYF.

V is TRBV6-5 and J is TRBJ2-3, with D perhaps assigned TRBD1 or TRBD2 (5 bases each). The germline V gene encodes CDR1 MNHEY and CDR2 SVGAGI. The CDR3 loop spans 14 amino acids. V dropped 5 bases and J dropped 0 bases, with 9 bases sitting between them. The CDR3 DNA is TGTGCCAGCAGTAGGGACCTCAGCACAGATACGCAGTATTTT. This encodes CASSRDLSTDTQYF.

In DNA form, the CDR3 reads TGTGCCAGCAGGCCTCGGGGCGGAGGCTATGGCTACACCTTC. This gives the protein CASRPRGGGYGYTF. The chain couples TRBV3-1 (or the pseudogene TRBV3-2) to TRBJ1-2; weak D call: TRBD1 (5 bases). The CDR3 has 14 residues. V was cut by 6 bases and J by 4 bases, with 15 bases left in between. Germline V lookup: CDR1 LGHDT, CDR2 YNNKEL (reference sequence).

Here the CDR3 DNA reads TGTGCCAGCAGTTACTCAGGGACAGTCTCTGGAAACACCATATATTTT. It yields the protein CASSYSGTVSGNTIYF. The chain is built from TRBV6-5 and TRBJ1-3, with 7 nucleotides matching TRBD1. The CDR3 is made up of 16 amino acids. V trimming: 0 bases; J trimming: 0 bases; junction bases outside the gene matches: 2. The germline V gene encodes CDR1 MNHEY and CDR2 SVGAGI.

J is TRBJ1-2 and V is TRBV5-4; D is possibly TRBD1 (5 bases). Germline lookup yields CDR1 SGHNT and CDR2 YYREEE (reference sequence). The V and J ends lost 4 bases and 4 bases respectively, with 14 bases between them. The CDR3 runs 14 residues. The CDR3 loop reads CASSIGDVVYGYTF. The CDR3 coding sequence is TGTGCCAGCAGCATAGGGGACGTCGTCTATGGCTACACCTTC.

This clone was picked up a small number of times. This chain joins TRBV7-9 and TRBJ2-7; D might be TRBD1 (6 bases). The CDR3 is 15 residues long. The germline V gene encodes CDR1 SEHNR and CDR2 FQNEAQ (reference sequence). Deletions cut 1 base from V and 3 bases from J, with 13 bases between. CDR3 in DNA: TGTGCCAGCAGCTTAGGGGGGCCGCGGAACTACGAGCAGTACTTC. Amino acids: CASSLGGPRNYEQYF. Full variable domain (missing parts from reference TRBV7-9 and TRBJ2-7): DTGVSQNPRHKITKRGQNVTFRCDPISEHNRLYWYRQTLGQGPEFLTYFQNEAQLEKSRLLSDRFSAERPKGSFSTLEIQRTEQGDSAMYLCASSLGGPRNYEQYFGPGTRLTVT.

This clone was seen just once. The chain links TRBV19 to TRBJ1-1; D perhaps matches TRBD1 (6 bases). Looked up from germline, CDR1 is LNHDA and CDR2 is SQIVND (reference sequence). The CDR3 has 14 amino acids. Trimming removed 6 bases at V and 3 bases at J, with 14 bases between. The CDR3 protein is CASSPSGVHTEAFF. CDR3 in DNA: TGTGCCAGTAGCCCGTCAGGGGTTCACACTGAAGCTTTCTTT.

There are a few counts of this clone. Other nucleotide sequences in the sample specify the same CDR3. V usage is TRBV5-4 and J usage is TRBJ1-2; the D is unclear. CDR3 length equals 13 residues. The V end lost 0 bases, the J end lost 4 bases, and 7 bases lay between the germline ends. The germline gives CDR1 SGHNT, CDR2 YYREEE (reference sequence). The CDR3 DNA sequence: TGTGCCAGCAGCTTGGGAGGGAGCTATGGCTACACCTTC. Translated, it gives CASSLGGSYGYTF.

The rearrangement joins TRBV3-1 (or the pseudogene TRBV3-2) to TRBJ2-3; 8 bases map to TRBD2. Germline V gene lookup returns CDR1 LGHDT and CDR2 YNNKEL (reference sequence). The V and J ends lost 3 bases and 7 bases, in that order; junction bases with no gene match: 15. The CDR3 length is 17 residues. The CDR3 sequence is CASSHGDPREDGNTQYF. Written as DNA, the CDR3 is TGTGCCAGCAGCCATGGTGACCCGCGGGAGGACGGGAATACGCAGTATTTT.